This T cell receptor (beta chain) is drawn from a study of shared clonotypes between healthy human individuals (dated by TCRdb to about 2020). About the full investigation: The cohort comprised two women and a few men aged 18 to 49 years. For each donor, CD4 naive and CD4 memory were each run on three plates, CD8 naive on two plates, and CD8 memory on one plate. To estimate repertoire size and how much clonotypes are shared between individuals, the study performed deep sequencing of blood TCR repertoires from about five healthy adults. To increase sequencing depth and limit assay-specific biases, different laboratories used diverse techniques to prepare libraries and sequence TCR repertoires. Between about 0.94 and 8.9 billion PBMCs per donor were obtained by leukapheresis.

TCR CDR3 regions were amplified from genomic DNA by multiplex PCR using the deep immunoSEQ assay. Extracted genomic DNA from each cell subset was distributed evenly across all wells of several immunoSEQ 96-well plates, and each plate was treated as a replicate. For sorted subsets, approximately 210 ng genomic DNA, equal to approximately 30,000 T cell genomes, was loaded into each replicate PCR. Purified libraries were quantified with a Qubit 3.0 fluorometer, sized on a Bioanalyzer 2100, and re-quantified with the KAPA Library Quantification kit. A separate single-read 150-cycle Illumina NextSeq 550 flow cell was used to sequence each immunoSEQ 96-well plate. The paper's processing steps were these. Because the immunoSEQ output included only junctional sequences and no quality scores, the filtering could not be the same as the filtering used for full-length reads. To assign V/J genes and CDR3, sequences were annotated against IMGT germline references using PyIR, a Python wrapper for IgBLAST v1.9. Reads were removed for weak V/J assignments (E-value above 1e-6), missing CDR3, stop codons, out-of-frame junctions, or ambiguous translated residues. V3J clonotypes were defined by identical inferred V gene, J gene, and CDR3 amino acid sequence. To compute the percentage overlap between repertoires, the number of shared unique clonotypes was divided by the size of the smaller repertoire. RTK rarefaction, the Chao1 estimator, and Recon v2.1 estimates of unobserved clonotypes were used to assess repertoire richness. OLGA was used to compute generation probabilities for all TCRbeta clonotypes that the gDNA method yielded from a handful of donors. TCRdb re-hosts the immuneACCESS table, in-frame sequences only. Its copies lack some clones; in the studies checked, an unresolved V gene accounts for under half of them, and the cause for the rest is not known. V, J and clone size reflect that table, while D and trimming were determined from the DNA. The sample data list over 1.5 million clones, and about 98% of these were observed just once. Jointly, the top ten make up roughly 0.45% of the sample.

A word on this clone: The specificity of this receptor is unknown. No base qualities exist here, and no much larger clone lies one base off it.

From cysteine to phenylalanine, the CDR3 is 17 amino acids long. Only the CDR3 region is kept as DNA, spanning 51 bases read in frame from base 1. The germline V gene (reference sequence) provides CDR1 GTSNPN and CDR2 SVGIG. Trimmed from V: 2 bases; trimmed from J: 7 bases; junction bases lacking a gene match: 13. Healthy HIV-negative adults with no recently reported acute infections or vaccinations were included as donors. Every donor was a Caucasian adult living in Nashville, Tennessee, USA. CD4+ T cells were enriched through magnetic negative selection, after which naive cells were positively selected on CD45RA and the remaining negative fraction served as the memory subset. Blood was obtained by leukapheresis, after which PBMCs were separated by Ficoll-Histopaque density gradient centrifugation and cryopreserved in liquid nitrogen vapor phase. Analytical flow cytometry was used to check the purity and quantity of each magnetically sorted T cell population. Each sorted fraction had its genomic DNA isolated and then quantified by UV absorbance on a Nanodrop 2000c.

The paper's findings and limits, for the study overall: Compared with non-shared clonotypes, clonotypes shared by all four sorted-subset donors had higher generation probabilities. Incomplete sequencing was indicated by rarefaction of sorted-subset datasets, despite the large sequencing depth. Only blood was sampled, and tissue TCR repertoires likely differ from those in blood. Across four donors, approximately 5% of naive CD4, over 3% of naive CD8, about 2.3% of memory CD4, and around 0.4% of memory CD8 clonotypes were shared. Naive subsets generally had larger estimated clonotype richness than memory subsets. Pairwise subsampling indicated that sequencing depth was expected to affect the degree of clonotype sharing among donors. Because the study included a small number of donors, the genetic and exposure-history diversity represented was limited.

This sequence originates from a man younger than 45 in good health. The V gene is TRBV30 and the J gene is TRBJ2-1, with TRBD2 identical over 11 junction bases. The sequenced material came from naive CD4+ T cells sorted from blood. In light of the paper, this sample's cell subset or site label describes: CD45RA+ positively selected. The CDR3 sequence is CAWSPGRTSGSGNEQFF. The bases read TGTGCCTGGAGTCCCGGACGTACTAGCGGGAGTGGGAATGAGCAGTTCTTC.